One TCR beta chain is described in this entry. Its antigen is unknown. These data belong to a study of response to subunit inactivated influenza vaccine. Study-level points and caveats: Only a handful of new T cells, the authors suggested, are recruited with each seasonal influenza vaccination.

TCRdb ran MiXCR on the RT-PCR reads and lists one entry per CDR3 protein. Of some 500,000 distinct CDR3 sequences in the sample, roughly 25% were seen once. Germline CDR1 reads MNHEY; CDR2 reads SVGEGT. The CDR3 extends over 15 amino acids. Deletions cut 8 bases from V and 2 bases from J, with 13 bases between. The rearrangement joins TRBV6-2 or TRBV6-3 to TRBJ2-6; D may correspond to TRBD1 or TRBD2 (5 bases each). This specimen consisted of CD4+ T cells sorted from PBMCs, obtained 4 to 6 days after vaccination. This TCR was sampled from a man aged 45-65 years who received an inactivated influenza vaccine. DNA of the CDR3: TGTGCCAGCGTACAGGACTCCGCTGGGGCCAACGTCCTGACTTTC. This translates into CASVQDSAGANVLTF.